Listed below are T cell receptor beta chains from one sample, sequenced in a study of control samples from healthy donors and cancer patients. Measured with immunoSEQ multiplex PCR; TCRdb has only the in-frame clones, and not every one. The sample shows more than 70,000 clones, just over 90% of them seen only once. Sequences were obtained from blood. Receptor source: a woman in her twenties or thirties in good health. The CDR3 runs from the conserved cysteine through the conserved F or W. Fields, in order: clone size, V gene, J gene, D gene, CDR3 DNA, CDR3 protein. The D gene is left open where the match is weak. Clone sizes are given selectively: once, few, many, or a class where the clone is expanded.

-	TRBV10-2	TRBJ2-5	-	TGCGCCAGCAGTGAGTCGGGGACGGGGCGGGAGACCCAGTACTTC	CASSESGTGRETQYF
-	TRBV5-4	TRBJ1-4	-	TGTGCCAGCAGCCTCCAGGGCCCGCTGGCTAATGAAAAACTGTTTTTT	CASSLQGPLANEKLFF
once	TRBV21-1	TRBJ2-7	-	TGTGCCAGCAGCAAGAGGGACAGAACCTACGAGCAGTACTTC	CASSKRDRTYEQYF
-	TRBV4-1	TRBJ1-2	-	TGCGCCAGCAGCCAAGAAGTCGAGGAATATGGCTACACCTTC	CASSQEVEEYGYTF
-	TRBV20-1	TRBJ2-1	-	TGCAGTGCTACGCCTGTAAGTGAGCAGTTCTTC	CSATPVSEQFF
-	TRBV29-1	TRBJ2-7	-	TGCAGCGTTGTGGACTGGCGAGGGGCCAGCTCCTACGAGCAGTACTTC	CSVVDWRGASSYEQYF
-	TRBV30	TRBJ1-5	-	TGTGCCTGGAGTGTGGAGAGCAATCAGCCCCAGCATTTT	CAWSVESNQPQHF
once	TRBV3-1/TRBV3-2	TRBJ2-2	TRBD1	TGTGCCAGCAGCCTAATAAAGACAGGGGGTCACCGGGAGCTGTTTTTT	CASSLIKTGGHRELFF
-	TRBV9	TRBJ2-1	-	TGTGCCAGCAGCGTAGGCACAGTATACAATGAGCAGTTCTTC	CASSVGTVYNEQFF
-	TRBV2	TRBJ2-7	-	TGTGCCAGCTGTGGGTCCACCGAGCAGTACTTC	CASCGSTEQYF
-	TRBV3-1/TRBV3-2	TRBJ1-1	-	TGTGCCAGCAGCCCCTACCTCGTGGACAGTGAAGCTTTCTTT	CASSPYLVDSEAFF
few	TRBV19	TRBJ1-5	-	TGTGCCAGTAGTTCTACGGTTGGTAGCAATCAGCCCCAGCATTTT	CASSSTVGSNQPQHF
-	TRBV10-2	TRBJ2-7	TRBD2	TGCGCCAGCCAACGGACTAGCGAGAGTGTAATCGACGAGCAGTACTTC	CASQRTSESVIDEQYF
-	TRBV27	TRBJ1-5	-	TGTGCCAGCAGAAAAGGCCCAGGGTCGCTTTCTGTTGATCAGCCCCAGCATTTT	CASRKGPGSLSVDQPQHF
once	TRBV9	TRBJ1-1	-	TGTGCCAGCAGCGTAGCACAGCCCTTGAACACTGAAGCTTTCTTT	CASSVAQPLNTEAFF
-	TRBV19	TRBJ1-2	TRBD1	TGTGCCAGTAGTCCCCTAGGGCGGAGAGGGGGCCACTATGGCTACACCTTC	CASSPLGRRGGHYGYTF
-	TRBV7-9	TRBJ1-3	-	TGTGCCAGCAGCCCTCTGGGCAGGGCTGGAAACACCATATATTTT	CASSPLGRAGNTIYF
-	TRBV3-1/TRBV3-2	TRBJ2-1	TRBD2	TGTGCCAGCAGCCGGCCACTAGCGGGGGGGCGGAAGTTCTTC	CASSRPLAGGRKFF
once	TRBV5-4	TRBJ2-1	TRBD2	TGTGCCAGCAGCTCACCCGGACGGGGGGGCCATATCAATGAGCAGTTCTTC	CASSSPGRGGHINEQFF
-	TRBV5-1	TRBJ1-3	-	TGCGCCAGCAGCTTGTCAGCAGGGGTGAACACCATATATTTT	CASSLSAGVNTIYF
-	TRBV6-5	TRBJ2-7	-	TGTGCCAGCAGCGGACAGAACTACGAGCAGTACTTC	CASSGQNYEQYF
-	TRBV2	TRBJ2-1	-	TGTGCCAGTCAAGCGAGAGTAGCGGCCGGAAACAATGAGCAGTTCTTC	CASQARVAAGNNEQFF
-	TRBV7-3	TRBJ2-3	-	TGTGCCAGCAGCTTAATTGTCACAGATACGCAGTATTTT	CASSLIVTDTQYF
-	TRBV19	TRBJ2-3	-	TGTGCCAGTAGTATAGTCGGGGGAGGAGGCACAGATACGCAGTATTTT	CASSIVGGGGTDTQYF
-	TRBV5-1	TRBJ1-6	-	TGCGCCAGCAGCTTGCCCGGCCGGGCCTATAATTCACCCCTCCACTTT	CASSLPGRAYNSPLHF
-	TRBV5-1	TRBJ2-7	-	TGCGCCAGCAGCTTGGGGGTTGGCTACGAGCAGTACTTC	CASSLGVGYEQYF
-	TRBV4-2	TRBJ2-1	-	TGTGCCAGCAACTCCCTAGTGGGGGCTAGCTCCTACAATGAGCAGTTCTTC	CASNSLVGASSYNEQFF
-	TRBV7-2	TRBJ1-2	TRBD1	TGTGCCAGCAGCTTGATCCCGGGACAGGGTAACTATGGCTACACCTTC	CASSLIPGQGNYGYTF
-	TRBV7-9	TRBJ1-1	-	TGTGCCAGCAGCTTGTCAAGACCTATGAACACTGAAGCTTTCTTT	CASSLSRPMNTEAFF
-	TRBV5-8	TRBJ1-5	TRBD1	TGTGCCAGCAGCCCCGGGACAGTCAAAAATAGCAATCAGCCCCAGCATTTT	CASSPGTVKNSNQPQHF
once	TRBV2	TRBJ2-5	TRBD1	TGTGCCAGCAGTAGGGGACAGGGGGGAGGTCGGGAGACCCAGTACTTC	CASSRGQGGGRETQYF
once	TRBV7-8	TRBJ2-7	TRBD1	TGTGCCAGCAGCCCTCTCAGGGGGCAGCTCTACGAGCAGTACTTC	CASSPLRGQLYEQYF
-	TRBV18	TRBJ2-5	-	TGTGCCAGCTCACCTCAAGAGACCCAGTACTTC	CASSPQETQYF
-	TRBV5-1	TRBJ1-4	-	TGCGCCAGCAGCCGGGGGACCGCGACTAATGAAAAACTGTTTTTT	CASSRGTATNEKLFF
once	TRBV19	TRBJ2-1	-	TGTGCCAGTAGCTCCTGGCAGGGGCGCGATGAGCAGTTCTTC	CASSSWQGRDEQFF
-	TRBV6-1	TRBJ1-1	-	TGTGCCAGCAGTGAGAGGGGGGACACTGAAGCTTTCTTT	CASSERGDTEAFF
-	TRBV7-2	TRBJ2-3	-	TGTGCCAGCAGCCCGCTGAAAGATACGCAGTATTTT	CASSPLKDTQYF
-	TRBV30	TRBJ1-3	-	TGTGCCTGGAGTGTACAACAAACCTCTGGAAACACCATATATTTT	CAWSVQQTSGNTIYF
-	TRBV7-9	TRBJ2-7	TRBD2	TGTGCCAGCAGCCCAACTAGCGGGGGTTACGAGCAGTACTTC	CASSPTSGGYEQYF
-	TRBV5-6	TRBJ2-7	-	TGTGCCAGCAGCTTGTCCGGGTTTTACGAGCAGTACTTC	CASSLSGFYEQYF
-	TRBV7-3	TRBJ2-4	-	TGTGCCAGCAGCTCCAACCCGAGGACCGCCAAAAACATTCAGTACTTC	CASSSNPRTAKNIQYF
-	TRBV18	TRBJ2-2	TRBD2	TGTGCCAGCTCACCTTCGGGAGGGATTAACACCGGGGAGCTGTTTTTT	CASSPSGGINTGELFF
-	TRBV6-6	TRBJ1-2	-	TGTGCCAGCAGACAATCCGGGACGGACTATGGCTACACCTTC	CASRQSGTDYGYTF
-	TRBV19	TRBJ1-4	TRBD1	TGTGCCAGTAGTATGTGGGGGACAGGGGATGAAAAACTGTTTTTT	CASSMWGTGDEKLFF
-	TRBV10-3	TRBJ1-1	-	TGTGCCATCAGTCGGGACTCCGGCCAGGGGACTGAAGCTTTCTTT	CAISRDSGQGTEAFF
-	TRBV28	TRBJ1-1	-	TGTGCCAGCAGTTCCTACACGAGAGGGGCTTTCTTT	CASSSYTRGAFF
-	TRBV4-1	TRBJ1-1	TRBD1	TGCGCCAGCAGCCCCCCGGACAGGGAAGCTTTCTTT	CASSPPDREAFF
-	TRBV28	TRBJ2-7	TRBD1	TGTGCCAGCGACGACAGGGGGGTCGAGCAGTACTTC	CASDDRGVEQYF
-	TRBV3-1/TRBV3-2	TRBJ2-7	TRBD2	TGTGCCAGCAGCCAAGGCGGGGGCTACGAGCAGTACTTC	CASSQGGGYEQYF
-	TRBV24-1	TRBJ2-3	-	TGTGCCACCAGTGATTTGCCTGGCAGTACAGATACGCAGTATTTT	CATSDLPGSTDTQYF
-	TRBV28	TRBJ1-5	-	TGTGCCAGCAGCTCCCCCCAGGGGAGTCAGCCCCAGCATTTT	CASSSPQGSQPQHF
once	TRBV4-1	TRBJ1-2	TRBD1	TGCGCCAGCAGCCTGGGACAGGGCGTTGGCTATGGCTACACCTTC	CASSLGQGVGYGYTF
-	TRBV3-1/TRBV3-2	TRBJ1-3	-	TGTGCCAGCAGCCCCTCCCGGGTACGCGTCTCTGGAAACACCATATATTTT	CASSPSRVRVSGNTIYF
-	TRBV6-2/TRBV6-3	TRBJ1-5	-	TGTGCCAGCAGCCTAGTCCTACGGGGTGATCAGCCCCAGCATTTT	CASSLVLRGDQPQHF
-	TRBV28	TRBJ1-2	-	TGTGCCAGCCGGAGAGAGGGAGCGGGGAGCTATGGCTACACCTTC	CASRREGAGSYGYTF
-	TRBV19	TRBJ2-2	-	TGTGCCAGTACCCCGGGGGTGCGCATCGCGAACACCGGGGAGCTGTTTTTT	CASTPGVRIANTGELFF
-	TRBV2	TRBJ2-7	TRBD2	TGTGCCAGCAATCCCGGGACTAGCGGGAGTTACGACTACGAGCAGTACTTC	CASNPGTSGSYDYEQYF
once	TRBV19	TRBJ2-7	-	TGTGCCAGTAGTATAGAGGGGGCTTCGGACGAGCAGTACTTC	CASSIEGASDEQYF
few	TRBV7-8	TRBJ1-2	TRBD1	TGTGCCAGCAGCTTAGCGGGACAGGGCTTTGGCTACACCTTC	CASSLAGQGFGYTF
once	TRBV19	TRBJ1-1	-	TGTGCCTCATTGGACGGGAACACTGAAGCTTTCTTT	CASLDGNTEAFF